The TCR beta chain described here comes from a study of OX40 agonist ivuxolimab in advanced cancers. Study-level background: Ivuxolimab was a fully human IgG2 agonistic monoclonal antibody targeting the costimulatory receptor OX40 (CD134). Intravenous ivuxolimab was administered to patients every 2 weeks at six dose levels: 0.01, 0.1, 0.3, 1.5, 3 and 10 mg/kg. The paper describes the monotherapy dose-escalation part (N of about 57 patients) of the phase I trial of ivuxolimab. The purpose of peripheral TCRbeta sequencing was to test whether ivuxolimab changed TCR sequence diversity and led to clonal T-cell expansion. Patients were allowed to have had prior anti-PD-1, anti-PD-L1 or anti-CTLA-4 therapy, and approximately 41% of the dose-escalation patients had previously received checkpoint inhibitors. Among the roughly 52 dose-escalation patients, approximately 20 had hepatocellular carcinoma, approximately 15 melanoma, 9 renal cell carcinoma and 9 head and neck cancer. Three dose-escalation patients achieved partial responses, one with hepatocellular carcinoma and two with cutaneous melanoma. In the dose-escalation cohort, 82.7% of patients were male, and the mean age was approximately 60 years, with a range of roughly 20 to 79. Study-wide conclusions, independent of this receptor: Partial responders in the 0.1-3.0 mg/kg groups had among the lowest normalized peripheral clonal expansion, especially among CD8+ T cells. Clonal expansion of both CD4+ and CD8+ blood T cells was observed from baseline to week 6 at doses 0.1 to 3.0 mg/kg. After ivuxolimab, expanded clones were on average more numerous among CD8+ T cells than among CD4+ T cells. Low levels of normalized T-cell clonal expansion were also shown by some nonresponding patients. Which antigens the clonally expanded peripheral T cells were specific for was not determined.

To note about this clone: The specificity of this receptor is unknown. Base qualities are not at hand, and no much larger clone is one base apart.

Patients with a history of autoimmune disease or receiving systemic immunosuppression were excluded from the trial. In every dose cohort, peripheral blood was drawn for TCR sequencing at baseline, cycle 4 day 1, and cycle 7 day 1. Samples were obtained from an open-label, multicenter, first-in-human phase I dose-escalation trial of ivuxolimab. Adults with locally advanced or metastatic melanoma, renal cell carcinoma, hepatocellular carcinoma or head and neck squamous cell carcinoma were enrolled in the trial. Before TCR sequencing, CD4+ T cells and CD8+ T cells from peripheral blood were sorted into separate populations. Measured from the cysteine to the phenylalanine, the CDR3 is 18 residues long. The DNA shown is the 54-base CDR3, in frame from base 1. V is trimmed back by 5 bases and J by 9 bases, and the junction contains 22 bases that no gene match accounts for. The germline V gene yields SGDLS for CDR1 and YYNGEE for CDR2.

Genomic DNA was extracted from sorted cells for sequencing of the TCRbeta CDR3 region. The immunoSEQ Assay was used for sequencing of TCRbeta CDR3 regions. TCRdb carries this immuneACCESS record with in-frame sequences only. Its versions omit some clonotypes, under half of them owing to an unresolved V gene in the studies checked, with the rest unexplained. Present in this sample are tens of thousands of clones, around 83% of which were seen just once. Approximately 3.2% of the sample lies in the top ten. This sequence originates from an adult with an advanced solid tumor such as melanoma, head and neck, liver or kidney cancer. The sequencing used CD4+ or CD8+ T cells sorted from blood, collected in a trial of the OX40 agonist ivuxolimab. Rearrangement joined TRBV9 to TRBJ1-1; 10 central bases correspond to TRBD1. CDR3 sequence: CASRDRSRDRGHSPQAFF. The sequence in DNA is TGTGCCAGCAGAGACAGATCCCGGGACAGGGGTCACTCTCCACAAGCTTTCTTT. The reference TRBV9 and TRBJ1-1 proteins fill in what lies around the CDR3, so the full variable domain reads DSGVTQTPKHLITATGQRVTLRCSPRSGDLSVYWYQQSLDQGLQFLIQYYNGEERAKGNILERFSAQQFPDLHSELNLSSLELGDSALYFCASRDRSRDRGHSPQAFFGQGTRLTVV.